A selection of T cell receptor beta chains follows, all from one sample in a study of graft-versus-host responses after intestinal transplantation. Some clones are missing from TCRdb's copy, which holds only in-frame ones; the method was immunoSEQ multiplex PCR. The sample shows about 25,000 clones, 35% to 50% of them seen only once. The sequencing here drew on alloreactive CD4+ T cells from a mixed lymphocyte reaction culture, taken before intestinal transplant. The receptors stem from a human patient who received an intestinal transplant. Each CDR3 is given with its conserved first and last residue. D genes are given only for firm matches. Expanded clones are given a class, and other clones once, few, many or no size at all.

j_gene: TRBJ2-3; d_gene: NA; v_gene: TRBV9; abundance: NA; CDR3nt: TGTGCCAGCAGCGTACCTCCTCGCGGGGAACGCAGCACAGATACGCAGTATTTT; CDR3aa: CASSVPPRGERSTDTQYF
j_gene: TRBJ1-3; d_gene: NA; v_gene: TRBV11-3; abundance: few; CDR3nt: TGTGCCAGCAGCTTAGGGCTCTCTGGAAACACCATATATTTT; CDR3aa: CASSLGLSGNTIYF
j_gene: TRBJ2-7; d_gene: TRBD2; v_gene: TRBV18; abundance: once; CDR3nt: TGTGCCAGCTCACCACCCCAACTAGCGGCGTCCTACGAGCAGTACTTC; CDR3aa: CASSPPQLAASYEQYF
j_gene: TRBJ2-2; d_gene: TRBD2; v_gene: TRBV5-1; abundance: NA; CDR3nt: TGCGCCAGCAGCCCCCTACCCCTAGCGGGGGGAGGGACCGGGGAGCTGTTTTTT; CDR3aa: CASSPLPLAGGGTGELFF
j_gene: TRBJ1-2; d_gene: NA; v_gene: TRBV2; abundance: NA; CDR3nt: TGTGCCAGCAGTGTTCTCTCGGGATCTCCCTATGGCTACACCTTC; CDR3aa: CASSVLSGSPYGYTF
j_gene: TRBJ1-3; d_gene: NA; v_gene: TRBV6-5; abundance: once; CDR3nt: TGTGCCAGCAGTTACGGGACTTTCTCTGGAAACACCATATATTTT; CDR3aa: CASSYGTFSGNTIYF
j_gene: TRBJ2-5; d_gene: NA; v_gene: TRBV27; abundance: NA; CDR3nt: TGTGCCAGCAGTCCCGGTCTCGGGGAGACCCAGTACTTC; CDR3aa: CASSPGLGETQYF
j_gene: TRBJ1-6; d_gene: NA; v_gene: TRBV28; abundance: few; CDR3nt: TGTGCCAGCAGTTTGGTTGTTAGCTCCTATAATTCACCCCTCCACTTT; CDR3aa: CASSLVVSSYNSPLHF
j_gene: TRBJ1-2; d_gene: NA; v_gene: TRBV6-5; abundance: NA; CDR3nt: TGTGCCAGCAGTTACAGACACTTTGGCTATGGCTACACCTTC; CDR3aa: CASSYRHFGYGYTF
j_gene: TRBJ2-1; d_gene: TRBD2; v_gene: TRBV4-2; abundance: NA; CDR3nt: TGTGCCAGCAGCCTGAGCGGGAGGGAAACCAATGAGCAGTTCTTC; CDR3aa: CASSLSGRETNEQFF
j_gene: TRBJ2-3; d_gene: NA; v_gene: TRBV19; abundance: NA; CDR3nt: TGTGCCAGTAGTATAATTCCAGGGCAAACAGATACGCAGTATTTT; CDR3aa: CASSIIPGQTDTQYF
j_gene: TRBJ2-3; d_gene: TRBD1; v_gene: TRBV5-1; abundance: NA; CDR3nt: TGCGCCAGCAGCCCGGGGACAGGACTCACAGATACGCAGTATTTT; CDR3aa: CASSPGTGLTDTQYF
j_gene: TRBJ2-7; d_gene: NA; v_gene: TRBV11-3; abundance: NA; CDR3nt: TGTGCCAGCAGCCCGGGGTACGAGCAGTACTTC; CDR3aa: CASSPGYEQYF
j_gene: TRBJ2-7; d_gene: NA; v_gene: TRBV25-1; abundance: once; CDR3nt: TGTGCCAGTGGGGAGTACTACGAGCAGTACTTC; CDR3aa: CASGEYYEQYF
j_gene: TRBJ2-7; d_gene: TRBD2; v_gene: TRBV6-1; abundance: NA; CDR3nt: TGTGCCAGCAGTGCAACTAGCGGGGGCTACGAGCAGTACTTC; CDR3aa: CASSATSGGYEQYF
j_gene: TRBJ1-2; d_gene: NA; v_gene: TRBV7-2; abundance: NA; CDR3nt: TGTGCCAGCAGCTTAAGTGTAGGATGGCCACTCACGGGCTATGGCTACACCTTC; CDR3aa: CASSLSVGWPLTGYGYTF